Listed below are T cell receptor beta chains from one sample, sequenced in a study of response to subunit inactivated influenza vaccine. TCRdb re-called the RT-PCR reads with MiXCR, one entry per CDR3 protein. The sample has about 650,000 distinct CDR3 sequences, about 15% seen once. The material was PBMCs from blood, obtained roughly 13 days after vaccination. These receptors originate from a man aged 50-60 years who received an inactivated influenza vaccine. Each CDR3 is given with its conserved first and last residue. D genes are given only for firm matches. The listing skips clone size in some rows; elsewhere it reads once, few, many or a size class.

d_call,cdr3_length,clone_size,j_call,v_call,cdr3_aa,cdr3_nt
NA,14,NA,TRBJ1-5,TRBV28,CASRVNSPNQPQHF,TGTGCCAGCAGAGTTAACTCACCGAATCAGCCCCAGCATTTT
TRBD1,13,many,TRBJ1-1,TRBV12-3/TRBV12-4,CASSGQGNTEAFF,TGTGCCAGCAGTGGACAGGGGAACACTGAAGCTTTCTTT
TRBD1,14,few,TRBJ1-2,TRBV10-3,CAIRRDRDHYGYTF,TGTGCCATCAGAAGGGACAGGGATCACTATGGCTACACCTTC
NA,13,NA,TRBJ2-1,TRBV18,CASSRAFPPEQFF,TGTGCCAGCTCCCGGGCTTTCCCCCCTGAGCAGTTCTTC
TRBD1,14,few,TRBJ2-1,TRBV20-1,CSANFGTGRDEQFF,TGCAGTGCAAACTTCGGGACAGGGAGGGATGAGCAGTTCTTC
TRBD2,13,few,TRBJ2-5,TRBV12-5,CASGAGGQETQYF,TGTGCTAGTGGAGCGGGAGGGCAAGAGACCCAGTACTTC
TRBD1,14,NA,TRBJ1-1,TRBV18,CASSPVGQGTEAFF,TGTGCCAGCTCACCCGTCGGACAGGGCACTGAAGCTTTCTTT
TRBD2,18,once,TRBJ2-1,TRBV11-2,CASSPRVAGTLTVNEQFF,TGTGCCAGCAGCCCCCGAGTAGCGGGGACTCTAACTGTCAATGAGCAGTTCTTC
NA,14,few,TRBJ1-2,TRBV7-2,CASTPGRENYGYTF,TGTGCCAGCACCCCCGGGCGGGAAAACTATGGCTACACCTTC
NA,13,NA,TRBJ1-1,TRBV6-2/TRBV6-3,CASSWTDNTEAFF,TGTGCCAGCAGTTGGACAGATAACACTGAAGCTTTCTTT
NA,20,few,TRBJ2-3,TRBV20-1,CSARPGFLGGASGNTDTQYF,TGCAGTGCTAGACCGGGATTTCTAGGAGGGGCCTCTGGGAACACAGATACGCAGTATTTT
TRBD2,17,NA,TRBJ2-2,TRBV4-3,CASSQGTSGSFAGELFF,TGCGCCAGCAGCCAAGGGACTAGCGGGAGCTTTGCCGGGGAGCTGTTTTTT
TRBD2,14,many,TRBJ2-7,TRBV7-9,CASSSSGMSYEQYF,TGTGCCAGCAGCTCTAGCGGGATGTCCTACGAGCAGTACTTC
TRBD2,14,NA,TRBJ2-1,TRBV29-1,CSVAWGSGANEQFF,TGCAGCGTCGCTTGGGGTAGCGGGGCGAATGAGCAGTTCTTC
NA,12,few,TRBJ2-7,TRBV20-1,CSTKRLGYEQYF,TGCTCCACGAAGAGACTAGGCTACGAGCAGTACTTC
TRBD2,14,NA,TRBJ2-4,TRBV5-5,CASSLGSGRDIQYF,TGTGCCAGCAGCTTGGGATCGGGGAGGGACATTCAGTACTTC
NA,15,few,TRBJ1-1,TRBV10-2,CASMTGMGSNTEAFF,TGCGCCAGCATGACAGGTATGGGGTCGAACACTGAAGCTTTCTTT
NA,15,NA,TRBJ1-2,TRBV7-9,CASSSSTGAKYGYTF,TGTGCCAGCAGCTCGTCCACGGGGGCAAAATATGGCTACACCTTC
NA,15,few,TRBJ2-1,TRBV2,CASSRLASSYNEQFF,TGTGCCAGCAGTCGACTGGCGAGCTCCTACAATGAGCAGTTCTTC
NA,14,few,TRBJ2-5,TRBV7-2,CASSYGGYQETQYF,TGTGCCAGCAGCTATGGCGGGTACCAAGAGACCCAGTACTTC
TRBD1,15,NA,TRBJ2-7,TRBV20-1,CSARPRDRGSYEQYF,TGCAGTGCTAGACCCCGGGACAGGGGCTCCTACGAGCAGTACTTC
NA,14,few,TRBJ2-4,TRBV7-2,CASSLVASKNIQYF,TGTGCCAGCAGCTTAGTGGCCTCCAAAAACATTCAGTACTTC
NA,18,NA,TRBJ2-6,TRBV5-1,CASSSDRPGDPGANVLTF,TGCGCCAGCAGCTCCGACAGGCCGGGCGACCCTGGGGCCAACGTCCTGACTTTC
NA,14,few,TRBJ2-7,TRBV20-1,CSALGLMGSYEQYF,TGCAGTGCGTTGGGTTTGATGGGCTCCTACGAGCAGTACTTC
NA,12,NA,TRBJ2-7,TRBV21-1,CASSKREGEQYF,TGTGCCAGCAGCAAACGAGAGGGAGAGCAGTACTTC
NA,13,NA,TRBJ1-1,TRBV5-1,CASSLEVGGEAFF,TGCGCCAGCAGCTTGGAAGTTGGGGGCGAAGCTTTCTTT
TRBD2,19,few,TRBJ2-3,TRBV20-1,CSARDAGGQGLAGTDTQYF,TGCAGTGCTAGAGATGCCGGGGGGCAGGGGCTAGCGGGAACAGATACGCAGTATTTT
TRBD1,17,many,TRBJ2-7,TRBV4-1,CASSPPYRGEYPYEQYF,TGCGCCAGCAGCCCCCCATACAGGGGAGAGTACCCCTACGAGCAGTACTTC
TRBD2,17,NA,TRBJ2-5,TRBV24-1,CATSDLRSGGSAETQYF,TGTGCCACCAGTGATTTGCGGTCGGGAGGGAGCGCTGAGACCCAGTACTTC
NA,12,NA,TRBJ1-3,TRBV30,CAWSVPGNTIYF,TGTGCCTGGAGTGTACCCGGAAACACCATATATTTT
NA,13,few,TRBJ1-1,TRBV5-1,CASSLPVGTEAFF,TGCGCCAGCAGCCTCCCCGTGGGAACTGAAGCTTTCTTT